Listed below are T cell receptor beta chains from one sample, sequenced in a study of yellow fever vaccine responses in identical twins. TCRdb re-called the RT-PCR reads with MiXCR, one entry per CDR3 protein. In the table there are some 15,000 distinct CDR3 sequences, around 80% of which are singletons. Specimen: T cells from blood (PBMCs), unsorted or a sorted subset (not recorded which), collected before or after yellow fever vaccination (not recorded which). The receptors were gathered from a young woman who received the yellow fever vaccine. CDR3s include the opening cysteine and the closing phenylalanine or tryptophan. A D gene is named only where the DNA matches it firmly. Clone size, where shown, is once, few, many, or a class for clones that have expanded.

>NA|11|TRBJ2-2|TRBV11-1|NA
CASSYRGELFF
TGTGCCAGCAGCTACCGTGGGGAGCTGTTTTTT
>NA|13|TRBJ1-1|TRBV29-1|NA
CSVVSDKNTEAFF
TGCAGCGTTGTATCAGATAAGAACACTGAAGCTTTCTTT
>NA|13|TRBJ2-7|TRBV6-2/TRBV6-3|NA
CASSYGDSYEQYF
TGTGCCAGCAGTTACGGCGACTCCTACGAGCAGTACTTC
>NA|13|TRBJ2-3|TRBV29-1|NA
CSGGRTDAITQYF
TGCAGCGGGGGACGGACCGATGCTATTACGCAGTATTTT
>NA|15|TRBJ2-3|TRBV27|TRBD2
CASSGLAGDWHTQYF
TGTGCCAGCAGCGGACTAGCGGGAGATTGGCATACGCAGTATTTT
>NA|14|TRBJ2-3|TRBV5-1|NA
CASSFPQSTDTQYF
TGCGCCAGCAGCTTTCCCCAGAGCACAGATACGCAGTATTTT
>NA|14|TRBJ2-7|TRBV5-5|TRBD2
CASSLEAGRYEQYF
TGTGCCAGCAGCTTGGAAGCGGGGCGCTACGAGCAGTACTTC
>NA|16|TRBJ2-1|TRBV5-4|TRBD1
CASSLVGGQGADEQFF
TGTGCCAGCAGCTTGGTGGGGGGACAGGGGGCCGATGAGCAGTTCTTC
>NA|14|TRBJ2-3|TRBV13|NA
CASNPDRRTDTQYF
TGTGCCAGCAATCCGGACCGCCGCACAGATACGCAGTATTTT
>NA|13|TRBJ2-3|TRBV27|NA
CATKDLNTDTQYF
TGTGCCACCAAGGACCTCAACACAGATACGCAGTATTTT
>NA|12|TRBJ2-5|TRBV28|NA
CASSLDAETQYF
TGTGCCAGCAGTTTGGATGCAGAGACCCAGTACTTC
>NA|13|TRBJ1-3|TRBV25-1|NA
CASSDTNGNTIYF
TGTGCCAGCAGCGATACCAATGGAAACACCATATATTTT
>few|14|TRBJ2-7|TRBV11-2|TRBD1
CASSAPGQVYEQYF
TGTGCCAGCAGCGCCCCGGGACAGGTTTACGAGCAGTACTTC
>NA|13|TRBJ2-1|TRBV18|NA
CASSPPFWNEQFF
TGTGCCAGCTCACCACCCTTCTGGAATGAGCAGTTCTTC
>NA|16|TRBJ2-3|TRBV11-2|NA
CASSLDEGFRGDTQYF
TGTGCCAGCAGCTTAGACGAGGGTTTTAGAGGAGATACGCAGTATTTT
>few|14|TRBJ2-7|TRBV5-5|TRBD1
CASSIGQGSYEQYF
TGTGCCAGCAGCATAGGACAGGGTTCGTACGAGCAGTACTTC
>NA|17|TRBJ2-1|TRBV19|NA
CASRRGHQESSYNQQFF
TGTGCCAGTAGGAGGGGTCATCAGGAAAGCTCCTACAATCAGCAGTTCTTC
>NA|14|TRBJ2-5|TRBV20-1|TRBD2
CSASPRGRGETQYF
TGCAGTGCCTCTCCCCGAGGGCGGGGGGAGACCCAGTACTTC
>NA|12|TRBJ2-4|TRBV29-1|NA
CSVESQGAIQYF
TGCAGCGTTGAAAGCCAGGGTGCCATTCAGTACTTC
>once|15|TRBJ1-5|TRBV2|TRBD1
CASSEQGASNQPQHF
TGTGCCAGCAGTGAACAGGGGGCTAGCAATCAGCCCCAGCATTTT
>NA|12|TRBJ2-3|TRBV12-3/TRBV12-4|NA
CASTPQGDTQYF
TGTGCCAGCACCCCCCAGGGAGATACGCAGTATTTT
>NA|13|TRBJ2-1|TRBV6-2/TRBV6-3|NA
CASSYTDVYEQFF
TGTGCCAGCAGTTACACGGACGTCTACGAGCAGTTCTTC
>NA|14|TRBJ1-1|TRBV15|NA
CATSRGRVDTEAFF
TGTGCCACCAGCAGAGGTCGTGTGGACACTGAAGCTTTCTTT
>NA|13|TRBJ2-1|TRBV2|NA
CASREDEGGEQFF
TGTGCCAGCAGGGAGGACGAGGGCGGTGAGCAGTTCTTC
>once|13|TRBJ2-2|TRBV29-1|NA
CSVAVGRTGELFF
TGCAGCGTTGCTGTAGGGCGGACCGGGGAGCTGTTTTTT
>few|14|TRBJ1-5|TRBV2|NA
CASTPDRSNQPQHF
TGTGCCAGCACCCCGGACAGAAGCAATCAGCCCCAGCATTTT
>NA|11|TRBJ2-5|TRBV20-1|NA
CSALHRTAQYF
TGCAGTGCTCTGCACAGGACGGCCCAGTACTTC
>NA|13|TRBJ1-2|TRBV7-9|NA
CAAARDTNYGYTF
TGTGCCGCCGCCAGGGACACTAACTATGGCTACACCTTC
>NA|15|TRBJ2-1|TRBV7-2|NA
CASSAQGSLYNEQFF
TGTGCCAGCAGCGCCCAGGGGTCTCTCTACAATGAGCAGTTCTTC
>once|17|TRBJ2-4|TRBV5-1|TRBD1
CASSRDGQGAFKNIQYF
TGCGCCAGCAGCAGGGACGGCCAGGGGGCTTTCAAAAACATTCAGTACTTC
>few|14|TRBJ2-3|TRBV4-2|NA
CASSQDWLTDTQYF
TGTGCCAGCAGCCAAGACTGGTTAACAGATACGCAGTATTTT
>NA|12|TRBJ2-1|TRBV7-2|NA
CASSQGHNEQFF
TGTGCCAGCAGTCAGGGGCACAATGAGCAGTTCTTC
>NA|14|TRBJ2-7|TRBV29-1|TRBD2
CSAIHSGTRYEQYF
TGCAGCGCCATCCATAGCGGGACCCGTTACGAGCAGTACTTC
>NA|12|TRBJ2-7|TRBV11-1|NA
CASSGPTYEQYF
TGTGCCAGCTCCGGGCCTACCTACGAGCAGTACTTC
>NA|17|TRBJ2-7|TRBV14|NA
CASSQGGLRVPPEEQYF
TGTGCCAGCAGCCAAGGGGGACTGCGGGTCCCGCCGGAGGAGCAGTACTTC
>NA|12|TRBJ2-3|TRBV18|NA
CASSPGRDTQYF
TGCGCCAGCTCACCAGGGCGGGATACGCAGTATTTT
>NA|15|TRBJ2-3|TRBV11-3|TRBD2
CASSPRLAGVDTQYF
TGTGCCAGCAGCCCGCGACTAGCGGGAGTCGATACGCAGTATTTT
>NA|16|TRBJ2-4|TRBV21-1|NA
CASSKSISLAKNIQYF
TGTGCCAGCAGCAAAAGTATCTCGCTGGCCAAAAACATTCAGTACTTC
>NA|13|TRBJ2-3|TRBV7-9|NA
CASRSTYTDTQYF
TGTGCCAGCAGGTCGACCTACACAGATACGCAGTATTTT
>NA|16|TRBJ2-7|TRBV2|TRBD1
CASSEALLGQTYEQYF
TGTGCCAGCAGTGAAGCGCTTCTGGGACAGACCTACGAGCAGTACTTC
>NA|12|TRBJ2-2|TRBV6-2/TRBV6-3|NA
CASSQVPGELFF
TGTGCCAGCTCGCAGGTCCCCGGGGAGCTGTTTTTT
>once|17|TRBJ2-4|TRBV11-2|NA
CASSPVPTKLAKNIQYF
TGTGCCAGCAGCCCCGTACCGACTAAACTAGCCAAAAACATTCAGTACTTC
>NA|14|TRBJ1-6|TRBV18|TRBD1
CASSPTGEASPLHF
TGTGCCAGCTCACCCACAGGGGAGGCGTCACCCCTCCACTTT
>NA|14|TRBJ2-7|TRBV18|NA
CASSLSRTAYEQYF
TGTGCCAGCTCACTTTCCCGGACAGCCTACGAGCAGTACTTC
>once|14|TRBJ2-5|TRBV7-2|NA
CASSLGRGQETQYF
TGTGCCAGCAGCTTAGGAAGGGGCCAAGAGACCCAGTACTTC
>few|13|TRBJ2-1|TRBV7-9|NA
CASSLVGSNEQFF
TGTGCCAGCAGCTTAGTGGGGTCCAATGAGCAGTTCTTC
>NA|16|TRBJ2-2|TRBV3-1|NA
CASSHLGRVNTGELFF
TGTGCCAGCAGCCATCTGGGCAGAGTGAACACCGGGGAGCTGTTTTTT
>once|15|TRBJ2-1|TRBV7-1|TRBD2
CASSSQAGGYNEQFF
TGTGCCAGCAGCTCACAGGCGGGAGGTTACAATGAGCAGTTCTTC
>NA|13|TRBJ2-5|TRBV29-1|NA
CSSGGQYQETQYF
TGCAGCTCTGGCGGACAGTACCAAGAGACCCAGTACTTC
>NA|14|TRBJ2-1|TRBV2|NA
CASSEADSWSEQFF
TGTGCCAGCAGTGAAGCGGATAGCTGGAGTGAGCAGTTCTTC
>NA|14|TRBJ2-7|TRBV6-1|NA
CASSEHGSSYEQYF
TGTGCCAGCAGTGAACACGGTAGCTCCTACGAGCAGTACTTC
>NA|13|TRBJ2-1|TRBV18|NA
CASSPREDNEQFF
TGTGCCAGCTCGCCTCGAGAGGACAATGAGCAGTTCTTC
>NA|14|TRBJ1-1|TRBV5-1|NA
CASSWGHRNAEAFF
TGCGCCAGCAGTTGGGGACACCGGAACGCTGAAGCTTTCTTT
>few|13|TRBJ2-5|TRBV29-1|TRBD1
CSVEGQGLETQYF
TGCAGCGTGGAAGGACAGGGGTTAGAGACCCAGTACTTC
>NA|15|TRBJ1-5|TRBV12-3/TRBV12-4|TRBD1
CASSNVDRAVQPQHF
TGTGCCAGCAGTAATGTTGACAGGGCTGTACAGCCCCAGCATTTT
>once|11|TRBJ1-1|TRBV2|NA
CASMRSNEAFF
TGTGCCAGCATGCGGAGCAATGAAGCTTTCTTT